This T cell receptor beta chain was recorded in a study of cytomegalovirus exposure and HLA in healthy donors. General study points: The study recorded 160 or so TCR beta chains that were cytomegalovirus-associated.

Points on this clone: Its matching antigen is unknown.

Produced via immunoSEQ multiplex PCR; TCRdb's table is partial and in-frame only. The data contain about 280,000 clones, around 85% of them singletons. The sample consisted of PBMCs. This clonotype was sampled from a woman between 18 and 30 years old in good health and CMV-seronegative.

CDR3: CASSLMASGFYEQYF. The CDR3 DNA reads as TGTGCCAGCAGCTTGATGGCTAGCGGGTTCTACGAGCAGTACTTC. The V gene is TRBV5-6, the J gene TRBJ2-7, with 8 bases that match TRBD2. The length of the CDR3 is 15 residues. Germline V CDR1 and CDR2: SGHDT, YYEEEE. V shed 1 base and J 3 bases; nucleotides not matched to a gene: 6.